This T cell receptor (beta chain) was recovered during a study of shared clonotypes between healthy human individuals. From CD4+ cells came CD45RA+ naive and CD45RA-negative memory subsets. J was trimmed by 0 bases and V by 2 bases; bases with no gene match: 14. Germline CDR1 and CDR2: KGHSH and LQKENI. The CDR3 runs to 20 residues. The assay was immunoSEQ multiplex PCR, and TCRdb's table has in-frame clones only and misses some. The table has 2.3 million or so clones, 93% seen once. The clonotype originates from a man between 18 and 35 years old in good health. Some clones in this sample may be carry-over from other donors' samples. The chain uses TRBV18 and TRBJ2-7, with 12 bases matching TRBD1. What was sequenced was naive CD4+ T cells from PBMCs. Stated subset: CD45RA+ positively selected. The CDR3 loop reads CASSPRKGQGANRSSYEQYF. The DNA for the CDR3 is TGTGCCAGCTCACCAAGAAAGGGACAGGGGGCGAATCGAAGCTCCTACGAGCAGTACTTC.